Given below is one T cell receptor beta chain in context. Its binding antigen is unknown. From each donor, a 2.5 ml peripheral blood sample was drawn into PAXgene tubes and stored at -80 degrees C. Without any T cell sorting, total RNA was extracted from whole blood using the PAXgene blood miRNA kit on an automated QIAcube. Deep TCRalpha and TCRbeta repertoire profiling with unique molecular barcoding was performed on peripheral blood of monozygotic twin pairs concordant or discordant for inflammatory bowel disease. Smoking habits were recorded for all twin pairs, and individuals were classified as current, former or never smokers. Including the terminal cysteine and phenylalanine, the CDR3 comprises 19 residues. The nucleotide record is missing. The data derive from a study of monozygotic twins with inflammatory bowel disease (dated by TCRdb to the late 2010s). Regarding the research as a whole: In total, 28 monozygotic twin pairs made up the full study: 19 Danish pairs, all IBD-discordant, plus nine German pairs, of which four were IBD-concordant and five were IBD-discordant. Each individual had, on average, about 151 000 unique TCRalpha sequences and 181 000 unique TCRbeta sequences available for analysis. Disease-associated traits were sought mainly through comparisons between IBD patients and their genetically identical healthy co-twins within discordant pairs. What the research found in general, with its limitations: IBD patients had lower TCRbeta repertoire diversity, measured by the inverse Simpson index, than their healthy co-twins. No difference in repertoire similarity was observed between concordant and discordant twins, possibly owing to limited statistical power. The analysis was unable to tell apart different T cell subtypes. IBD patients shared fewer clonotypes with other individuals than healthy twins did, most markedly in patients showing signs of disease activity. Differing immunosuppressive treatments among patients may have added background noise and inter-individual variability to the repertoires. No single strong signal or clonotype linked to IBD turned up in the results, so the idea that one exists was not supported.

Library preparation used 5' RACE. Each TCR library was prepared from around 3,400 ng of total RNA. For each sample, cDNA synthesis was carried out in eight separate reactions using SMARTScribe reverse transcriptase. During cDNA synthesis, unique molecular identifiers containing a 6-nucleotide sample barcode were introduced by template switching. Two nested PCRs of approximately 16 and 10 cycles amplified the TCRalpha and TCRbeta cDNA, and bead purification followed each PCR. Before amplification, the cDNA was treated with uracil DNA-glycosylase and purified using the QIAquick PCR purification kit. The second PCR added Illumina TruSeq-compatible adapters along with sample-specific barcodes. TapeStation and Qubit were used to check library quality and concentration, and roughly 5 ng of each library went into the pool. The pooled libraries were sequenced with 2 x 100 bp reads and custom sequencing primers on an Illumina HiSeq2500 single-index Rapid Run. Per the original workflow: UMI-based consensus assembly with MiGEC version 1.2.6 was used to correct PCR and sequencing errors. MiXCR version 2.1.1 was used to carry out V(D)J alignment, clonotype assembly and CDR3 extraction. Gene usage, clonotype sharing and MAIT/NKT TCR abundance were normalised by analysing the top 1000, 10 000 and 20 000 clonotypes per sample. After downsampling to 27 000 UMIs, diversity was calculated as the inverse Simpson index using the vegan R package. Paired Mann-Whitney U tests on discordant twin pairs were used, with Benjamini-Hochberg multiple-testing correction. Each entry corresponds to one CDR3 protein sequence from reads that TCRdb reprocessed, and DNA is not given. The V and J calls, along with clone size, are taken from TCRdb and not from the paper's own processing. The table of this sample itemizes about 380,000 distinct CDR3 sequences. The top ten clones comprise around 2.6% of the sample.

The receptor's source is a human donor with ulcerative colitis or Crohn's disease, or a healthy co-twin of an affected twin (not recorded which). This chain is built from TRBV21-1 and TRBJ1-1; checking the TCRdb D call of TRBD1 is not possible without DNA. TRBV21-1 is annotated as a pseudogene. The sequenced material came from blood. CDR3 reads: CASSTEKRRDRKENTEAFF.